A single sample is the source of the 2 T cell receptor beta chains below, sequenced in a study of T cell repertoires in cytomegalovirus infection. One entry per CDR3 protein results from TCRdb running MiXCR on the reads. The sample lists some 320,000 distinct CDR3 sequences, over 7.5% occurring once. Sequenced material: PBMCs. Receptors originate from a human donor in good health (CMV status not recorded). Some clones in this sample may be carry-over from other donors' samples.

This clonotype was picked up many times. The V call is TRBV7-2, the J call TRBJ2-5; D is possibly TRBD1 (6 bases). This CDR3 is built from 13 residues. CDR1 and CDR2 from the germline V gene are SGHTA and FQGNSA. Trimming left V 2 bases short and J 5 bases short, with 9 bases between. As DNA, the CDR3 is TGTGCCAGCAGCTTATCAGGGGATGAGACCCAGTACTTC. Amino acids: CASSLSGDETQYF.

The chain is built from TRBV19 and TRBJ1-1, with D hard to call. Germline V gene data show CDR1 as LNHDA and CDR2 as SQIVND (reference sequence). The CDR3 length is 14 residues. V was trimmed by 8 bases and J by 3 bases, leaving 16 bases between them. CDR3: CASQRWEGDTEAFF. The DNA of the CDR3 is TGTGCCAGTCAAAGATGGGAGGGTGACACTGAAGCTTTCTTT.